This T cell receptor (beta chain) was sequenced during a study of blood T cell repertoires in COVID-19. In the study overall: Acute-phase and convalescent COVID-19 samples originated in the United States, Italy and Spain.

This clone was seen only once. V was clipped by 0 bases and J by 2 bases; unmatched bases: 9. The CDR3 is made up of 19 amino acids. Authors' data handling: Estimation of nucleated cell counts relied on the amplification of reference gene primers. Sequenced by immunoSEQ multiplex PCR; TCRdb stores in-frame clones only, minus some. That table is the source of V, J and clone size, and D and trimming were worked out from the DNA. The table has under 250,000 clones, around 83% seen once; the top ten hold 9.7%. The sequenced sample was peripheral blood. The chain recombines TRBV5-3 with TRBJ1-5, with 12 positions matching TRBD1. TRBV5-3 is an open reading frame, and its role is uncertain. This sequence was found in a man aged 50-59 years with active or convalescent COVID-19. This CDR3 is CARSLDVGTGGTRNQPQHF. The CDR3 region has the DNA TGTGCCAGAAGCTTGGATGTCGGGACAGGGGGCACACGCAATCAGCCCCAGCATTTT.